This note documents a single TCR beta chain sequence. This clonotype showed up many times. This receptor's antigen is unknown. No base qualities exist here, and no much larger clone lies one base off it. Library preparation used PCR. TCRdb shows the sequencer as Illumina HiSeq 2500. TCR library preparation used molecular barcoding, with unique molecular identifiers applied to normalize quantification of the TCRbeta repertoire. TCRdb trimmed public reads at Q25 via fastp, called clones via MiXCR and kept in-frame beta chains. Entries that share a CDR3 protein sequence are merged under the most common genes and DNA. In all, the sample holds about 20,000 distinct CDR3 sequences, and approximately 12% of those were seen once. The ten top clones hold roughly 37% of the sample. Per the publication, the time point label means: day 60 (about 2 months) after transplantation. Interpreted using the paper, the treatment or condition label stands for: allogeneic hematopoietic cell transplantation with graft depleted of TCRalphabeta T cells and CD19 B cells. The transplant recipients were children given TCRalphabeta/CD19-depleted allogeneic hematopoietic cell grafts.

The sample comes from a study of T-cell reconstitution after alpha-beta-depleted transplantation in children listed by TCRdb under 2016. Describing the broader study: T-cell immune reconstitution after TCRalphabeta/CD19-depleted allogeneic hematopoietic cell transplantation in children was quantitatively tracked in the study by means of TCR repertoire profiling.

Broad study findings and their caveats: In some patients, the high TCRbeta diversity seen at day 60 was put down to recipient T cells and intrathymic progenitors that had survived conditioning. About two months after transplant, the apparently early recovery of alphabetaT-cell counts reportedly depended on just several hundred clones that had expanded rapidly and came from non-depleted graft cells. Over subsequent months, a decline in hyperexpanded clone frequencies was noted, and after one year, T-cell counts and TCRbeta diversity were mostly ascribed to newly produced T cells.

Sequences were derived from PBMCs, mostly from graft donor cells, sampled 60 days after TCRalphabeta/CD19-depleted stem cell transplant. The receptor was derived from a female patient aged 2-9 years who had a stem cell transplant for congenital amegakaryocytic thrombocytopenia, so the T cells may come from the graft donor.

The DNA reads as follows: TGTGCCAGCAGCTTGCTGGACTCATCCTACGAGCAGTACTTC. This gives the protein CASSLLDSSYEQYF. This chain is built from TRBV5-4 and TRBJ2-7; TRBD2 is perhaps the D gene, given 5 matching bases. The CDR3 contains 14 residues, cysteine and phenylalanine counted. Only the CDR3 region is kept as DNA, spanning 42 bases read in frame from base 1. The germline V gene (reference sequence) sets CDR1 to SGHNT and CDR2 to YYREEE. Trimming at the junction amounts to 1 base on V and 1 base on J, and the germline ends lie 9 bases apart.